This TCR beta chain appears in the sequencing data of a study of T cells in Graves' hyperthyroidism and ophthalmopathy. Study-wide results and caveats: Most clonotypes expanded in the thyroid (above 0.001) were also present in blood.

To note about this clonotype: The antigen is not known.

Germline CDR1 is MNHEY and CDR2 is SVGEGT. J lost 7 bases, V lost 4 bases, and 7 bases had no gene match. The CDR3 spans 14 residues. Amplification targeted TCR beta CDR3 regions from RNA transcripts. TCR CDR3 underwent first-round RT-PCR with the HTBI primer set. TCRdb fed the multiplex PCR reads into MiXCR, producing one record per CDR3 protein. The data show around 350,000 distinct CDR3 sequences, with about 18% seen just once and more than 30% held by the top ten. V and J are TRBV6-2 or TRBV6-3 and TRBJ2-1, with 7 nucleotides matching TRBD1. The material sequenced was blood. This sequence originates from a woman in her twenties or thirties with Graves' hyperthyroidism that later progressed to Graves' ophthalmopathy. CDR3 sequence (DNA): TGTGCCAGCAGTTCGAAGGGGGCACGGAATGAGCAGTTCTTC. Translating it yields CASSSKGARNEQFF.